Presented here are 3 T cell receptor beta chains from one specimen sequenced in a study of technical replicates of blood from a few donors. Some clones are missing from TCRdb's copy, which holds only in-frame ones; the method was immunoSEQ multiplex PCR. Altogether tens of thousands of clones are present, about 94% being singletons, with the ten largest covering roughly 0.36%. The sequencing input was T cells isolated from PBMCs. The source is a human donor in good health.

The chain has TRBV25-1 and TRBJ1-1, with 8 bases identical to TRBD1. Germline V lookup: CDR1 MGHDK, CDR2 SYGVNS. The CDR3 has 15 residues. Trimming cost V 5 bases and J 0 bases; bases outside gene matches: 5. The CDR3 coding sequence is TGTGCCAGCAGTCCCCGGACAGGGCTGAACACTGAAGCTTTCTTT. It codes for CASSPRTGLNTEAFF. Together with reference TRBV25-1 and TRBJ1-1, the CDR3 gives the full variable domain: EADIYQTPRYLVIGTGKKITLECSQTMGHDKMYWYQQDPGMELHLIHYSYGVNSTEKGDLSSESTVSRIRTEHFPLTLESARPSHTSQYLCASSPRTGLNTEAFFGQGTRLTVV.

V is TRBV19 and J is TRBJ1-1; D might be TRBD1 (5 bases). In germline, CDR1 is LNHDA, CDR2 SQIVND (reference sequence). The CDR3 extends over 16 amino acids. The V end lost 5 bases, the J end lost 0 bases, and 16 bases lay between the germline ends. CDR3 amino acids: CASSFRVAMMNTEAFF. The CDR3 nucleotides are TGTGCCAGTAGTTTCAGGGTGGCAATGATGAACACTGAAGCTTTCTTT.

J is TRBJ1-3 and V is TRBV19, with unresolved D. V gave up 5 bases and J gave up 2 bases, with 19 bases separating them. The germline CDR1 and CDR2 sequences are LNHDA and SQIVND (reference sequence). The CDR3 length is 17 residues. CDR3: CASSPLPGPRAGNTIYF. DNA for the CDR3: TGTGCCAGTAGTCCCCTCCCCGGGCCGAGGGCTGGAAACACCATATATTTT.